The source of this TCR beta chain is a study of T cells in Graves' hyperthyroidism and ophthalmopathy. Turning to the study itself: Specimen type is peripheral blood, collected at initial diagnosis prior to any treatment.

Study conclusions and caveats: A model built on 13 V-J features separated ophthalmopathy from stable hyperthyroidism.

CDR1 is MDHEN, CDR2 SYDVKM, per germline. V was cut by 10 bases and J by 6 bases, with 9 bases left in between. CDR3 length: 10 amino acids. Clinicians diagnosed patients from clinical symptoms, serum thyroxine and TRAb, thyroid ultrasound and orbital computed tomography. The source material, RNA transcripts, was used to amplify TCR beta CDR3 regions. A set of HTBI primers served as the primers for a first-round RT-PCR of the TCR CDR3. TCRdb re-analysed the multiplex PCR reads in MiXCR, keeping a single row per CDR3 protein. This table has fewer than 750,000 distinct CDR3 sequences, 14% appearing once. This clonotype was seen at least ten times. The antigen remains undetermined.

This sequence was found in a woman between 50 and 59 years old with Graves' ophthalmopathy. The chain joins TRBV28 to TRBJ1-1; D is unresolved. The specimen sequenced was blood. The CDR3 here is CATLEAEAFF. CDR3 in DNA: TGTGCCACCCTAGAGGCTGAAGCTTTCTTT.